This T cell receptor (beta chain) stems from a study of cytomegalovirus exposure and HLA in healthy donors. Study-level findings and limits: CMV serostatus alone was available as immune exposure information. Researchers reported in a later analysis that a missense DCLRE1C variant was tied to TCR beta V- and J-gene trimming. Analysis performed later found 16,951 TCR beta sequences associated with HLA alleles at 0.05 false discovery rate. In vitro data verified a few CMV-associated chains as specific for CMV antigens.

The V gene end was trimmed by 7 bases and the J gene end by 0 bases; junction bases not matched to a gene: 7. Germline CDR1 and CDR2: MDHEN and SYDVKM. The CDR3 extends over 15 amino acids. As regards this clone: As yet, its antigen is unknown.

The PCR was carried out with 60 Vbeta primers and 13 Jbeta primers. Libraries were prepared by immunoSEQ multiplex PCR; TCRdb keeps only in-frame clonotypes and omits some of them. With about 200,000 clones in the sample, the ten largest clones hold about 0.9%. The sequence was collected from a woman under 40 in good health and CMV-seropositive. The V and J genes are TRBV28 and TRBJ2-3; 7 bases line up with TRBD2. The sample taken for sequencing was PBMCs. This chain's CDR3 is CASKPPGLSTDTQYF. The DNA of the CDR3 is TGTGCCAGCAAACCACCGGGACTAAGCACAGATACGCAGTATTTT.